The rows below give T cell receptor beta chains drawn from one sample of a study of OX40 agonist ivuxolimab in advanced cancers. Sequencing was performed with immunoSEQ multiplex PCR; in TCRdb, only in-frame clones are kept and a portion is missing. The sample holds roughly 36,000 clones, over 60% seen once. Specimen: CD4+ or CD8+ T cells sorted from blood, collected in a trial of the OX40 agonist ivuxolimab. The receptors were gathered from an adult with an advanced solid tumor such as melanoma, head and neck, liver or kidney cancer. CDR3s include the opening cysteine and the closing phenylalanine or tryptophan. D genes are given only for firm matches. Size is omitted from some rows. Given values are once, few, many or a class for expanded clones.

. TRBJ2-2 TRBD1 TRBV6-5 CASTRTGDTGELFF TGTGCCAGCACGAGGACAGGGGACACCGGGGAGCTGTTTTTT
. TRBJ1-1 . TRBV29-1 CSAPAEGEAFF TGCAGCGCCCCGGCGGAGGGTGAAGCTTTCTTT
. TRBJ1-2 . TRBV7-8 CASSLGQNYGYTF TGTGCCAGCAGCTTAGGACAGAACTATGGCTACACCTTC
few TRBJ1-5 . TRBV7-2 CASSWTDSNQPQHF TGTGCCAGCAGCTGGACAGATAGCAATCAGCCCCAGCATTTT
. TRBJ2-1 . TRBV7-9 CASSFRDTRAGEQFF TGTGCCAGCAGTTTTAGGGACACCCGAGCAGGTGAGCAGTTCTTC
. TRBJ2-6 . TRBV4-2 CASSPQAGRVSGANVLTF TGTGCCAGCAGCCCGCAGGCGGGACGGGTCTCTGGGGCCAACGTCCTGACTTTC
. TRBJ1-6 . TRBV5-1 CASSLKGSPLHF TGCGCCAGCAGCTTGAAGGGTTCACCCCTCCACTTT
. TRBJ1-5 . TRBV19 CASSTQNQPQHF TGTGCCAGTAGTACACAGAATCAGCCCCAGCATTTT
. TRBJ2-3 TRBD1 TRBV7-8 CASSSTQGANADTQYF TGTGCCAGCAGCTCAACACAGGGGGCAAACGCAGATACGCAGTATTTT
. TRBJ1-5 . TRBV7-9 CASSPGGTNQPQHF TGTGCCAGCAGCCCGGGGGGGACGAATCAGCCCCAGCATTTT
few TRBJ1-2 . TRBV10-2 CASSEVRVVTGYTF TGCGCCAGCAGTGAGGTCCGGGTGGTCACTGGCTACACCTTC
once TRBJ1-1 . TRBV27 CASSSTTPKRGNMNTEAFF TGTGCCAGCAGTTCAACGACCCCCAAAAGGGGTAACATGAACACTGAAGCTTTCTTT
. TRBJ1-6 . TRBV5-1 CASSPGTTYNSPLHF TGCGCCAGCAGCCCCGGGACTACTTATAATTCACCCCTCCACTTT
. TRBJ1-3 . TRBV10-3 CATTPRGPGNTIYF TGTGCCACCACCCCGAGAGGGCCTGGAAACACCATATATTTT
many TRBJ1-3 TRBD1 TRBV2 CASSESRQGSGNTIYF TGTGCCAGCAGTGAATCGAGACAGGGTTCCGGAAACACCATATATTTT
. TRBJ2-3 . TRBV6-5 CASSRGSFTDTQYF TGTGCCAGCAGTAGGGGTAGCTTCACAGATACGCAGTATTTT
few TRBJ2-5 . TRBV10-2 CASSSGIETQYF TGCGCCAGCAGTTCAGGGATCGAGACCCAGTACTTC
. TRBJ2-1 . TRBV12-5 CASGLVQEGREQFF TGTGCTAGTGGTTTGGTACAGGAGGGTAGGGAGCAGTTCTTC
. TRBJ1-2 . TRBV2 CASSEERRYTF TGTGCCAGCAGTGAGGAACGGCGCTACACCTTC
. TRBJ1-4 . TRBV5-1 CASSSGQSFNEKLFF TGCGCCAGCAGTTCTGGACAGTCTTTTAATGAAAAACTGTTTTTT
. TRBJ1-2 . TRBV7-8 CASSLAGGTGYTF TGTGCCAGCAGCTTAGCCGGCGGCACTGGCTACACCTTC
. TRBJ2-7 . TRBV6-5 CASSYGTATYEQYF TGTGCCAGCAGTTACGGGACGGCAACCTACGAGCAGTACTTC
. TRBJ2-1 TRBD2 TRBV25-1 CASSEYSGGRGEQFF TGTGCCAGCAGTGAATACAGCGGGGGGAGGGGTGAGCAGTTCTTC
. TRBJ2-3 TRBD2 TRBV25-1 CASSEMRGGADTQYF TGTGCCAGCAGTGAAATGCGGGGGGGTGCAGATACGCAGTATTTT
once TRBJ2-7 . TRBV6-1 CASSDRGGIYEQYF TGTGCCAGCAGTGACAGGGGGGGGATCTACGAGCAGTACTTC
. TRBJ2-1 TRBD2 TRBV2 CASSPASGGTYNEQFF TGTGCCAGCAGCCCCGCCAGCGGGGGTACCTACAATGAGCAGTTCTTC
. TRBJ2-1 . TRBV2 CASENYNEQFF TGTGCCAGCGAGAACTACAATGAGCAGTTCTTC
. TRBJ2-6 . TRBV9 CASSVAGANVLTF TGTGCCAGCAGCGTAGCCGGGGCCAACGTCCTGACTTTC
. TRBJ1-5 . TRBV7-9 CASSDAQGNQPQHF TGTGCCAGCAGCGACGCACAGGGCAATCAGCCCCAGCATTTT
. TRBJ2-2 . TRBV6-6 CASSYQGNTGELFF TGTGCCAGCAGTTACCAGGGGAACACCGGGGAGCTGTTTTTT
. TRBJ2-5 TRBD1 TRBV12-5 CASGPADRPTETQYF TGTGCTAGTGGTCCCGCGGACAGGCCAACGGAGACCCAGTACTTC
few TRBJ2-4 TRBD1 TRBV4-2 CASSVGQGGPKNIQYF TGTGCCAGCAGTGTGGGACAGGGAGGGCCCAAAAACATTCAGTACTTC
. TRBJ1-4 . TRBV28 CASSLSVVGEKLFF TGTGCCAGCAGTCTGTCAGTCGTCGGGGAAAAACTGTTTTTT